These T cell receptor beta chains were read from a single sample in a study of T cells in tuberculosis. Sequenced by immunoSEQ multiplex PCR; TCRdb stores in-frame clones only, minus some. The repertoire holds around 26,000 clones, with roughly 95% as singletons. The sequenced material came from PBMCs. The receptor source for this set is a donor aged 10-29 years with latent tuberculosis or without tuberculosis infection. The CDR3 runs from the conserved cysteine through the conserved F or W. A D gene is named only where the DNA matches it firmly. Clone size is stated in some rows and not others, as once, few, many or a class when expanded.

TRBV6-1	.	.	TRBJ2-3	TGTGCCAGCAAAGAAGGGGGTACTAGTGGTAATACGCAGTATTTT	CASKEGGTSGNTQYF
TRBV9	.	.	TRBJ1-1	TGTGCCAGCAGTCCCATGGGGGGGAACACTGAAGCTTTCTTT	CASSPMGGNTEAFF
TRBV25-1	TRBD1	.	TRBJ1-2	TGTGCCAGCAGACAACCTCGGGGACAGGGAACTGATGGCTACACCTTC	CASRQPRGQGTDGYTF
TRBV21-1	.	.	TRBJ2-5	TGTGCCAGCAGCGCCGCCTGGGGGAGGCAAGAGACCCAGTACTTC	CASSAAWGRQETQYF
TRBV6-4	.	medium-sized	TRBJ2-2	TGTGCCAGCACCGCGGACAGCACCGGGGAGCTGTTTTTT	CASTADSTGELFF
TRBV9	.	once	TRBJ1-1	TGTGCCAGCAGCTCGCCCAACCCAGGGAACACTGAAGCTTTCTTT	CASSSPNPGNTEAFF
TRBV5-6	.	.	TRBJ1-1	TGTGCCAGCAGCTTGGGCCGGACAGCGGTGAACACTGAAGCTTTCTTT	CASSLGRTAVNTEAFF
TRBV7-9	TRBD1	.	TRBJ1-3	TGTGCCAGCAGCTTATGGGCAGGGGGTGGAAACACCATATATTTT	CASSLWAGGGNTIYF
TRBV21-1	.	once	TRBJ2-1	TGTGCCAGCAGCAAGCCCGGACAACCCTACAATGAGCAGTTCTTC	CASSKPGQPYNEQFF
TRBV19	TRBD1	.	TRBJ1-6	TGTGCCAGTAGAGGGACAGGGGCGCCTTCACCCCTCCACTTT	CASRGTGAPSPLHF
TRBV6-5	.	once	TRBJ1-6	TGTGCCAGCCGCCCACGGGGCTCCTATAATTCACCCCTCCACTTT	CASRPRGSYNSPLHF
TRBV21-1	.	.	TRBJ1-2	TGTGCCAGCAGCAAAGACAGGGACTATGGCTACACCTTC	CASSKDRDYGYTF
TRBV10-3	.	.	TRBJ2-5	TGTGCCATCAGTGAGGAGGGGGACCAAGAGACCCAGTACTTC	CAISEEGDQETQYF
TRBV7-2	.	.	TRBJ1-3	TGTGCCAGCAGCACGTACACAAGCAGGATTCCCCCATATTTT	CASSTYTSRIPPYF
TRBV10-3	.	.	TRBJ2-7	TGTGCCATCAGTGAGTCGACAGGATACTACGAGCAGTACTTC	CAISESTGYYEQYF
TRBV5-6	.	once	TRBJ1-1	TGTGCCAGCAGCTTGAGAGGAGGCGGGGAAGCTTTCTTT	CASSLRGGGEAFF
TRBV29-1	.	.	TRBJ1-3	TGCAGCGTCAACTCTGGAAACACCATATATTTT	CSVNSGNTIYF
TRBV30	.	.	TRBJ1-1	TGTGCCTGGAGTGTACTACGGCCCCTTATGAACACTGAAGCTTTCTTT	CAWSVLRPLMNTEAFF
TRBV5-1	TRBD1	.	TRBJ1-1	TGCGCCAGCAGCTTGGCTGGCAGGGGGGTCAACACTGAAGCTTTCTTT	CASSLAGRGVNTEAFF
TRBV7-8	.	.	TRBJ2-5	TGTGCCAGCAGCCCCAAGGAGCACACCCCACAAGAGACCCAGTACTTC	CASSPKEHTPQETQYF
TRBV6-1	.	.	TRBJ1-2	TGTGCCAGCAGTGAAACTAGGACTCAAGGCTACACCTTC	CASSETRTQGYTF
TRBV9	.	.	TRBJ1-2	TGTGCCAGCAGCTCCCCCCTACGGAAACGAACTATGCGCTACACCTTC	CASSSPLRKRTMRYTF
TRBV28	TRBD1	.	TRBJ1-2	TGTGCCAGCAGGGATAGTGCGACCGGGACAGACTCTGGCTACACCTTC	CASRDSATGTDSGYTF
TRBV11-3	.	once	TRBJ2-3	TGTGCCAGCAGCTTAGATTACACAGATACGCAGTATTTT	CASSLDYTDTQYF
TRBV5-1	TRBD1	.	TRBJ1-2	TGCGCCAGCAGCAAAGCTAGTACAGGGGGCGGTGACTATGGCTACACCTTC	CASSKASTGGGDYGYTF
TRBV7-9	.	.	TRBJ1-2	TGTGCCAGCAGCTTAGCGGGGCGGCATAACTATGGCTACACCTTC	CASSLAGRHNYGYTF
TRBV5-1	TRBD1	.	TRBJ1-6	TGCGCCAGCGGACAGGGTGCTTCCTCTAGGGTACCCCTCCACTTT	CASGQGASSRVPLHF
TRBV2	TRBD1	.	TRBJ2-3	TGTGCCAGCAGTGATGAGACAGGGAGCACAGATACGCAGTATTTT	CASSDETGSTDTQYF
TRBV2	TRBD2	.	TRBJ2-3	TGTGCCAGCAGTGCAGAGGGCGGGGGACCAGATACGCAGTATTTT	CASSAEGGGPDTQYF
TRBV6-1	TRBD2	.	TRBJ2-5	TGTGCCAGCAGTAGGACTAGCGGGGAAGGAGAGACCCAGTACTTC	CASSRTSGEGETQYF
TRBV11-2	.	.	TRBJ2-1	TGTGCCAGCAGCAGAACAACAGGGAATGAGCAGTTCTTC	CASSRTTGNEQFF
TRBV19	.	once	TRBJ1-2	TGTGCCAGTAGTATAGCGTTCAGCAGGGTCCAACAACTGTATCTCTATGGCTACACCTTC	CASSIAFSRVQQLYLYGYTF
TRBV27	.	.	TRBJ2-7	TGTGCCAGTTCGGAAGGGAGAAACGAGCAGTACTTC	CASSEGRNEQYF
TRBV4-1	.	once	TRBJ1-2	TGCGCCAGCAGCCAAGTTGGCGGTTCTAACTATGGCTACACCTTC	CASSQVGGSNYGYTF
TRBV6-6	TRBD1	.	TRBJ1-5	TGTGCCAGCATTTTACAGGGGTTGAATCAGCCCCAGCATTTT	CASILQGLNQPQHF
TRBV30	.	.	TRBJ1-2	TGTGCCTGGAGTCGCGGGTCCTCGTATGGCTACACCTTC	CAWSRGSSYGYTF
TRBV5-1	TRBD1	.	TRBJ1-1	TGCGCCAGCAGCCGGACAGGGGACACTGAAGCTTTCTTT	CASSRTGDTEAFF
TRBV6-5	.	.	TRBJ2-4	TGTGCCAGCAGTTACTCACAAGGTAGCACCATTCAGTACTTC	CASSYSQGSTIQYF
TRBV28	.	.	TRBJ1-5	TGTGCCAGCAGTTTAGATCAGGGTAGCAATCAGCCCCAGCATTTT	CASSLDQGSNQPQHF
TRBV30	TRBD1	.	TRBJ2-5	TGTGCCTGGAGTCCAGGGGGAGAGACCCAGTACTTC	CAWSPGGETQYF
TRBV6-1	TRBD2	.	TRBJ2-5	TGTGCCAGCAGTGAAGCGCGGGGGAATCAGGGCACCCAGTACTTC	CASSEARGNQGTQYF